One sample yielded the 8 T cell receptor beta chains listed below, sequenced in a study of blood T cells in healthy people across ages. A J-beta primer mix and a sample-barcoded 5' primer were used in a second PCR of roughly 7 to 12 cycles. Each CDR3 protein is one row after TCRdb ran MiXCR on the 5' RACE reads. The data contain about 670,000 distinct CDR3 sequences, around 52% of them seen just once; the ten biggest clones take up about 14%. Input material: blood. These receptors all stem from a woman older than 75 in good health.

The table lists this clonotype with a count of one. This chain's CDR3 is CASSLGPGAQGYTF. The CDR3 DNA is TGTGCCAGCAGCTTAGGACCGGGTGCCCAGGGCTACACCTTC. The rearrangement links TRBV7-9 to TRBJ1-2; no reliable D call. Per the germline V gene, CDR1 is SEHNR and CDR2 is FQNEAQ (reference sequence). This CDR3 contains 14 residues. V shed 1 base and J shed 8 bases, with 14 bases lying between them.

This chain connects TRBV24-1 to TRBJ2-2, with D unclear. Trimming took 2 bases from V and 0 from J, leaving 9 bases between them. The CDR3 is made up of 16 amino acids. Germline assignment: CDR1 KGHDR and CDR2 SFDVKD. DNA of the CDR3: TGTGCCACCAGTGATTCCGGAGCATCGAACACCGGGGAGCTGTTTTTT. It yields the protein CATSDSGASNTGELFF.

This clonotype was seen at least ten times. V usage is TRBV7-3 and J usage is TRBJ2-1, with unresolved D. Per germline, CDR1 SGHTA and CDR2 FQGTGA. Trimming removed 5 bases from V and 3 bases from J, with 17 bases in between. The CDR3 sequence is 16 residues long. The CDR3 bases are TGTGCCAGCAGCCCCGCCGTGGGGATAAGCTACAATGAGCAGTTCTTC. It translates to CASSPAVGISYNEQFF.

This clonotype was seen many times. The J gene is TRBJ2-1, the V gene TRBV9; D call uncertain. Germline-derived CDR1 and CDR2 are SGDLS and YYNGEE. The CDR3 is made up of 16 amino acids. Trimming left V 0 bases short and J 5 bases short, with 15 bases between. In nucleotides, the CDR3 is TGTGCCAGCAGCGTAGCTCCAGGTGGCCTCAACAATGAGCAGTTCTTC. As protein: CASSVAPGGLNNEQFF.

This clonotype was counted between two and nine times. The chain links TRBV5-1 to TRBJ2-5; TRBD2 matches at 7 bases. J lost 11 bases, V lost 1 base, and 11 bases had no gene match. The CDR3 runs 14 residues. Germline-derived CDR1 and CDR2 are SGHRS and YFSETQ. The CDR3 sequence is CASSLMLADNVQYF. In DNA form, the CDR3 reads TGCGCCAGCAGCTTGATGCTAGCGGACAATGTACAGTACTTC.

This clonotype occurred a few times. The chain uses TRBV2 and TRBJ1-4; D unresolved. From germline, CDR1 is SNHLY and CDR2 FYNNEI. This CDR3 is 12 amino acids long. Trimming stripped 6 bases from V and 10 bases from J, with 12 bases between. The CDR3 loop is CASRLSSGKLFF. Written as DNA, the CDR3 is TGTGCCAGCAGACTCTCCTCGGGAAAACTGTTTTTT.

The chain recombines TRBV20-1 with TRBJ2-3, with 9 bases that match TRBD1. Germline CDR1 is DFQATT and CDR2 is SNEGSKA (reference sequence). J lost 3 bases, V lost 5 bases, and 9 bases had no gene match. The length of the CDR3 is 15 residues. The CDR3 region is CSAQGGGQGTDTQYF. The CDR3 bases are TGCAGTGCTCAAGGGGGCGGACAGGGGACAGATACGCAGTATTTT.

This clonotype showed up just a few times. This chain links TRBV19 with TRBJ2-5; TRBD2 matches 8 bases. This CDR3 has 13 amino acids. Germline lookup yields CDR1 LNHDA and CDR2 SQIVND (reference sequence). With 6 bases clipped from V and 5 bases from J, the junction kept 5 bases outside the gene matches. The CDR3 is CASSRLATETQYF. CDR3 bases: TGTGCCAGTAGCCGACTAGCGACGGAGACCCAGTACTTC. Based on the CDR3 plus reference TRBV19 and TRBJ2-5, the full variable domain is DGGITQSPKYLFRKEGQNVTLSCEQNLNHDAMYWYRQDPGQGLRLIYYSQIVNDFQKGDIAEGYSVSREKKESFPLTVTSAQKNPTAFYLCASSRLATETQYFGPGTRLLVL.